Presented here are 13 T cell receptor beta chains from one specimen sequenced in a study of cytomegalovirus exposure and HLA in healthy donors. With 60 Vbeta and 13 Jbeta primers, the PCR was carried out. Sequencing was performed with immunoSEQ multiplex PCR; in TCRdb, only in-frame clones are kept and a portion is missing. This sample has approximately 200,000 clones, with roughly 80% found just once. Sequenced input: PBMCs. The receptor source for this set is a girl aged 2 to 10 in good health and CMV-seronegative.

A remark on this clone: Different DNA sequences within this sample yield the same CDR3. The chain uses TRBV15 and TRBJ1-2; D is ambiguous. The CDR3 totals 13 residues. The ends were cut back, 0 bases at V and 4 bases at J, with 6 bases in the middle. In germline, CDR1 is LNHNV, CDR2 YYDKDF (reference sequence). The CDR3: CATSRDRGYGYTF. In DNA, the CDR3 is TGTGCCACCAGCAGAGATCGGGGCTATGGCTACACCTTC. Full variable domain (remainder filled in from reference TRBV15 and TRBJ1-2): DAMVIQNPRYQVTQFGKPVTLSCSQTLNHNVMYWYQQKSSQAPKLLFHYYDKDFNNEADTPDNFQSRRPNTSFCFLDIRSPGLGDTAMYLCATSRDRGYGYTFGSGTRLTVV.

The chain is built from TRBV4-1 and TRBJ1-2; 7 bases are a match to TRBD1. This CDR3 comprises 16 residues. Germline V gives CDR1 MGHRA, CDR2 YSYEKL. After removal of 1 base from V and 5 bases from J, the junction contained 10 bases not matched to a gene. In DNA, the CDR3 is TGCGCCAGCAGCCAAGTCGGGGACAGTTCCGTGTATGGCTACACCTTC. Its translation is CASSQVGDSSVYGYTF.

The CDR3 DNA sequence: TGTGCCAGCAGTGAAGCGACTTACCACACAGATACGCAGTATTTT. The encoded protein is CASSEATYHTDTQYF. The chain employs TRBV6-1 and TRBJ2-3; D is unclear. Germline V gene sequence: CDR1 MNHNS, CDR2 SASEGT. Between the trimmed V and J ends, which lost 0 bases and 2 bases, there was a span of 9 bases. This CDR3 is 15 amino acids long.

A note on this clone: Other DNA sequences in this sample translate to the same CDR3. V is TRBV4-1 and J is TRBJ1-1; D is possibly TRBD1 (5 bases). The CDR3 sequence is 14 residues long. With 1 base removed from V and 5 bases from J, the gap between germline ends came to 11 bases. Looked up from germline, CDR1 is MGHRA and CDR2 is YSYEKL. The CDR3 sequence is CASSQGRGGTEAFF. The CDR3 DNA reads TGCGCCAGCAGCCAAGGGCGGGGGGGTACTGAAGCTTTCTTT.

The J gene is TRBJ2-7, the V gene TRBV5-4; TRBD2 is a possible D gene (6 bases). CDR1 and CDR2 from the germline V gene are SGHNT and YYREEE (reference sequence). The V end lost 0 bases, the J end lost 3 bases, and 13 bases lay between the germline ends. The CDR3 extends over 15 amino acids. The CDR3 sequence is CASSLGSGEYYEQYF. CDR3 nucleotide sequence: TGTGCCAGCAGCTTGGGTAGCGGCGAATACTACGAGCAGTACTTC.

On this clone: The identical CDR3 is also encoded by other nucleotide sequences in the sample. In nucleotides, the CDR3 is TGCGCCAGCAGCTTCGGGGAGACCCAGTACTTC. Translated: CASSFGETQYF. This rearrangement joins TRBV5-1 to TRBJ2-5; D unresolved. The germline gives CDR1 SGHRS, CDR2 YFSETQ. V was trimmed by 2 bases and J by 5 bases, leaving 4 bases between them. This CDR3 contains 11 residues.

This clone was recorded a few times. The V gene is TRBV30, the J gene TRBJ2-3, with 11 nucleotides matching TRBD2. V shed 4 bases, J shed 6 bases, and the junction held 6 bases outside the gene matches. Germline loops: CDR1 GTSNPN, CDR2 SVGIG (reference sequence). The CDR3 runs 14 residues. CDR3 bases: TGTGCCTGGATGACTAGCGGGGCTCGGGATACGCAGTATTTT. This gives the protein CAWMTSGARDTQYF.

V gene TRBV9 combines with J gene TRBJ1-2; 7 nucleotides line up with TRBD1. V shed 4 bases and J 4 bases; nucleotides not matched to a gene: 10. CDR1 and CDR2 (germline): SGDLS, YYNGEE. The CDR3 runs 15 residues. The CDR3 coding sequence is TGTGCCAGCAGCTTATACGACAGGGACAGCTATGGCTACACCTTC. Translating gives CASSLYDRDSYGYTF.

CDR3 region: CATSRGGNSNQPQHF. The CDR3 bases are TGTGCCACCAGTCGTGGGGGGAATAGCAATCAGCCCCAGCATTTT. This sequence joins TRBV15 and TRBJ1-5; tentatively, D is TRBD1 (5 bases). Looked up from germline, CDR1 is LNHNV and CDR2 is YYDKDF (reference sequence). The CDR3 contains 15 residues. V lost 6 bases to trimming and J lost 0 bases, with 12 bases between them.

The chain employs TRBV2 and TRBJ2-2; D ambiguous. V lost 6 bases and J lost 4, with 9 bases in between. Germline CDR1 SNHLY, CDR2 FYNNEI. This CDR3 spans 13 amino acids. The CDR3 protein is CASRGSPTGELFF. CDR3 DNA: TGTGCCAGCAGGGGCTCGCCCACCGGGGAGCTGTTTTTT.

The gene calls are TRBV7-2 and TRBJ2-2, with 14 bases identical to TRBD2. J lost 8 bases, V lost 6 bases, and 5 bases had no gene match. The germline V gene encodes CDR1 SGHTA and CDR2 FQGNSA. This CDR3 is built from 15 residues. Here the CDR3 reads CASSWGLAGAGELFF. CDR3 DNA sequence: TGTGCCAGCAGTTGGGGACTAGCGGGAGCAGGGGAGCTGTTTTTT.

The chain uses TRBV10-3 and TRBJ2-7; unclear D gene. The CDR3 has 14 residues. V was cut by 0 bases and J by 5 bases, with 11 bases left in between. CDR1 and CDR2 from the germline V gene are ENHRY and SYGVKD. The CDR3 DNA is TGTGCCATCAGTGAGTCCCTAGGTAAGGACGAGCAGTACTTC. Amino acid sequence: CAISESLGKDEQYF.

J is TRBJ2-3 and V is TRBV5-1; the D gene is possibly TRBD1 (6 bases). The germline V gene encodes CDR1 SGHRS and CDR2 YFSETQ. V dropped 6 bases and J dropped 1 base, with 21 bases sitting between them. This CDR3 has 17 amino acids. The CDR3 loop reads CASTLLGGTLRTDTQYF. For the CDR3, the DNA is TGCGCCAGCACCCTATTAGGGGGTACTTTACGCACAGATACGCAGTATTTT.